This T cell receptor beta chain appears in the sequencing data of a study of shared clonotypes between healthy human individuals. Points from the study as a whole: Naive subsets generally had larger estimated richness than memory subsets. Of the naive CD4 clonotypes, about 5% were shared across a handful of donors.

Assay: immunoSEQ multiplex PCR; the TCRdb copy retains only in-frame clones and omits some. The sample has millions of clones; about 92% are singletons. The V segment lost 3 bases and the J segment 6 bases; nucleotides outside the gene matches: 8. The CDR3 length is 16 residues. CDR1 is MDHEN and CDR2 is SYDVKM in the germline V gene. Caucasian adults residing in Nashville, Tennessee made up all the donors. About this clone itself: Its antigen is undetermined.

Sequenced sample: naive CD4+ T cells from PBMCs. Specified subset: CD45RA+ positively selected. This receptor was taken from a young man in good health. Some clones in this sample may be carry-over from other donors' samples. The rearrangement uses TRBV28 and TRBJ2-2; TRBD2 aligns across 9 bases. CDR3 region: CASSFFAGGPAGELFF. For the CDR3, the DNA is TGTGCCAGCAGTTTTTTTGCGGGAGGGCCTGCCGGGGAGCTGTTTTTT.